This T cell receptor (beta chain) was found in a study of cytomegalovirus exposure and HLA in healthy donors. V gave up 7 bases and J gave up 2 bases, with 8 bases separating them. Germline V CDR1 and CDR2: MDHEN, SYDVKM. CDR3 size: 13 residues. Concerning this clone: Its target is not known.

The PCR contained 60 Vbeta and 13 Jbeta primers. Sequencing was performed with immunoSEQ multiplex PCR; in TCRdb, only in-frame clones are kept and a portion is missing. The repertoire holds 100,000 to 120,000 clones, with approximately 79% as singletons. General study findings and limits: Rarity held for most TCR sequences, but there were some public TCRs that occurred in many donors. Researchers had no immune exposure information except CMV serostatus available. TCR beta V segments were, for the most part, productive about 87% or about 30% of the time in an earlier analysis. A later analysis associated some 16,000 TCR beta sequences with HLA alleles at a 0.05 false discovery rate.

Sequencing was performed on PBMCs. The clonotype comes from a man aged 25 to 40 in good health and CMV-seropositive. The genes are TRBV28 and TRBJ1-4; no clear D. The CDR3 DNA is TGTGCCAGCACCCCGGTCACTAATGAAAAACTGTTTTTT. As protein: CASTPVTNEKLFF.